This TCR beta chain was sequenced in a study of shared clonotypes between healthy human individuals. Study overall: Each donor had three CD4 naive, three CD4 memory, two CD8 naive and one CD8 memory plate.

Template for every sorted-subset replicate PCR totaled around 200 ng DNA, 25,000 to 30,000 T cell genomes. Profiling relied on immunoSEQ multiplex PCR, and the TCRdb table lists in-frame clones only, not all of them. The sample has around 1.5 million clones, under 99% seen once. A CD45RA+ naive subset and a CD45RA-negative memory subset were split from CD4+ cells. The sequenced sample was naive CD4+ T cells sorted from blood. Subset meaning: CD45RA+ positively selected. The receptor was derived from a young man in good health.

The CDR3 is CASRRGLAGVSDEQYF. In DNA form, the CDR3 reads TGCGCCAGCAGAAGGGGACTAGCGGGAGTTTCGGACGAGCAGTACTTC. This chain joins TRBV5-1 and TRBJ2-7; 14 nucleotides agree with TRBD2. Germline values: CDR1 SGHRS, CDR2 YFSETQ. Unmatched junction bases numbered 9, after V lost 5 bases and J lost 5 bases. The CDR3 sequence is 16 residues long.